A selection of T cell receptor beta chains follows, all from one sample in a study of T cells in Graves' hyperthyroidism and ophthalmopathy. A single record per CDR3 protein comes from TCRdb applying MiXCR to the multiplex PCR reads. Among about 600,000 distinct CDR3 sequences, 16% were seen once, and the ten largest hold around 3.5%. Sequences were obtained from blood. All receptors derive from a woman between 40 and 55 years old with Graves' ophthalmopathy. CDR3s include the opening cysteine and the closing phenylalanine or tryptophan. D genes are given only for firm matches. Some rows mark clone size as missing; the rest say once, few, many or name a class of expanded clone.

v_call,cdr3_length,clone_size,d_call,j_call,cdr3_nt,cdr3_aa
TRBV5-4,16,few,TRBD2,TRBJ2-1,TGTGCCAGCAGCTGGGGGGGGGGGTCCGACTACAATGAGCAGTTCTTC,CASSWGGGSDYNEQFF
TRBV20-1,15,.,TRBD1,TRBJ1-3,TGCAGTGCTAGGACAGGGGGTGGCCCTGGAAACACCATATATTTT,CSARTGGGPGNTIYF
TRBV20-1,14,.,.,TRBJ2-2,TGCAGTGCTCAGATGATAGCTCTCGCCGGGGAGCTGTTTTTT,CSAQMIALAGELFF
TRBV4-1,16,.,TRBD2,TRBJ2-1,TGCGCCAGCAGCCAAGATCGGGCTAGCGGGAACAATGAGCAGTTCTTC,CASSQDRASGNNEQFF
TRBV12-3/TRBV12-4,14,.,.,TRBJ2-5,TGTGCCAGCAGGTCTGGGACCCTGCAAGAGACCCAGTACTTC,CASRSGTLQETQYF
TRBV20-1,16,many,.,TRBJ2-7,TGCAGTGCTAGAGATTACGTACGGGGTAGCTCCTACGAGCAGTACTTC,CSARDYVRGSSYEQYF
TRBV11-2,16,many,TRBD1,TRBJ2-7,TGTGCCAGCAGCCCCCCAGGGGGACGTCATATTTACGAGCAGTACTTC,CASSPPGGRHIYEQYF
TRBV12-3/TRBV12-4,15,medium-sized,.,TRBJ1-1,TGTGCCAGCAGTTTCTGGGTGGAGAAGAACACTGAAGCTTTCTTT,CASSFWVEKNTEAFF
TRBV7-2,14,.,.,TRBJ1-6,TGTGCCAGCAGCTTAGCGGGCAGACATTCACCCCTCCACTTT,CASSLAGRHSPLHF
TRBV11-2,15,.,.,TRBJ2-4,TGTGCCAGCAGCTTCGGGGGGCGGGGGTTAAACATTCAGTACTTC,CASSFGGRGLNIQYF